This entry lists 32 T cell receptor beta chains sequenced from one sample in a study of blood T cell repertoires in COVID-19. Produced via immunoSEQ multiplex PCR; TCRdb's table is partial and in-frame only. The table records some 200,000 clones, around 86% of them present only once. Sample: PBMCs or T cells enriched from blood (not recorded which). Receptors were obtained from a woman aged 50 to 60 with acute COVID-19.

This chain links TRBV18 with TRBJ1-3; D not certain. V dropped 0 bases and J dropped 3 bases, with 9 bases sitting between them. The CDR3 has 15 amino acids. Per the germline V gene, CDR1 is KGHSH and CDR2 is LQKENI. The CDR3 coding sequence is TGTGCCAGCTCACCACCGAGGGTAATTGGAAACACCATATATTTT. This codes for CASSPPRVIGNTIYF.

CDR3 DNA: TGCAGCGTTTCGTGGGGACAGGGTGAAGCTTTCTTT. Translation gives CSVSWGQGEAFF. This chain joins TRBV29-1 and TRBJ1-1; 9 bases agree with TRBD1. The length of the CDR3 is 12 residues. V dropped 5 bases and J dropped 7; count of bases not matched to a gene: 5. Germline lookup yields CDR1 SQVTM and CDR2 ANQGSEA.

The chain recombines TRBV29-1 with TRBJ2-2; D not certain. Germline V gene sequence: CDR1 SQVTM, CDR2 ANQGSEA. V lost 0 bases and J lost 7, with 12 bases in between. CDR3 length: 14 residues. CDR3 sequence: CSVEDIGGGGELFF. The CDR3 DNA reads TGCAGCGTTGAAGATATCGGCGGTGGCGGGGAGCTGTTTTTT.

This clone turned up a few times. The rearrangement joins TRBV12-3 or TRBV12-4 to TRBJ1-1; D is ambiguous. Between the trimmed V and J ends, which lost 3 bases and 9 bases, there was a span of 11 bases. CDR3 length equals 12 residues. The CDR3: CASSLTGVQAFF. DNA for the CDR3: TGTGCCAGCAGTTTGACCGGGGTACAAGCTTTCTTT.

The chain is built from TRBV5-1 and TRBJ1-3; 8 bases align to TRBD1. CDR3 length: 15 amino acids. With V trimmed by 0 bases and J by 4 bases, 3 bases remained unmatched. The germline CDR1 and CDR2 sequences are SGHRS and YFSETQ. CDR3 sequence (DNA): TGCGCCAGCAGCTTGGGAAGGACAGGGGGAAACACCATATATTTT. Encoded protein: CASSLGRTGGNTIYF.

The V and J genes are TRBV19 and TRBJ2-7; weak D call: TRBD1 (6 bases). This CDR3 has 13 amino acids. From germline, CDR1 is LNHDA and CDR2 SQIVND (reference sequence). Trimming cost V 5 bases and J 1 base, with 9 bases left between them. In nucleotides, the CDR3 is TGTGCCAGTAGTGAAGGACAGTCCTACGAGCAGTACTTC. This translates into CASSEGQSYEQYF.

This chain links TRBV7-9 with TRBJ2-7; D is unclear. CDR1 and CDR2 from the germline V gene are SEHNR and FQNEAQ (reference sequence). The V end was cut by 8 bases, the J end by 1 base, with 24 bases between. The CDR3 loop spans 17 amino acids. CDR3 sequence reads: CASRPRIGRIESYEQYF. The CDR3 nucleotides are TGTGCCAGCCGACCGAGGATTGGTCGGATCGAATCCTACGAGCAGTACTTC.

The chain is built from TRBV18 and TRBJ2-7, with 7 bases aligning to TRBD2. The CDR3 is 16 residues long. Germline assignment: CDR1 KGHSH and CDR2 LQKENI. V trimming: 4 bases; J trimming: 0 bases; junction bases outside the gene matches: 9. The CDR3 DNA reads TGTGCCAGCTCACGTGCCGGGACTACTAGCTCCTACGAGCAGTACTTC. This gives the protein CASSRAGTTSSYEQYF.

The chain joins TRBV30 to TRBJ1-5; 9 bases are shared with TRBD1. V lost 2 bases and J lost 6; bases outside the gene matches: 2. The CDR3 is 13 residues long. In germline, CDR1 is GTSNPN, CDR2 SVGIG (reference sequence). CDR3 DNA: TGTGCCTGGAGTAGGACAGGGGTTCAGCCCCAGCATTTT. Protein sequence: CAWSRTGVQPQHF.

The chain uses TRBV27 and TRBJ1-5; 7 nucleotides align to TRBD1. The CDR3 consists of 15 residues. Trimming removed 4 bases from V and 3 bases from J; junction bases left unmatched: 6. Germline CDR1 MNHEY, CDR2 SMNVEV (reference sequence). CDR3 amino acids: CASSYTGTVNQPQHF. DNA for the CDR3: TGTGCCAGCAGTTATACCGGGACAGTCAATCAGCCCCAGCATTTT.

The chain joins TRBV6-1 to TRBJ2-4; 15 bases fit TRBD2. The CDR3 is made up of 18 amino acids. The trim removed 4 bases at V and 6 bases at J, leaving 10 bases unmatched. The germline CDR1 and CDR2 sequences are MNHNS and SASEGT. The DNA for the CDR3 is TGTGCCAGCAGTGGGCGGACTAGCGGGAGGGACCGTCTAAACATTCAGTACTTC. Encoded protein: CASSGRTSGRDRLNIQYF.

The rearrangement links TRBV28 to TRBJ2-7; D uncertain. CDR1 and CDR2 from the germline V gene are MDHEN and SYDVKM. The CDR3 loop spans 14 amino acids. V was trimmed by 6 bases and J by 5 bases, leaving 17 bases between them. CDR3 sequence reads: CASRVGEMLDEQYF. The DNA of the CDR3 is TGTGCCAGCAGGGTGGGCGAAATGCTGGACGAGCAGTACTTC.

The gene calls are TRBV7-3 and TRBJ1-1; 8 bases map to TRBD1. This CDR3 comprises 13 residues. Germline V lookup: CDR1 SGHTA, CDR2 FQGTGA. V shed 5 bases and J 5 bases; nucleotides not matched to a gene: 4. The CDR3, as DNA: TGTGCCAGCAGCAAGGACAGGGTGACTGAAGCTTTCTTT. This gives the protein CASSKDRVTEAFF.

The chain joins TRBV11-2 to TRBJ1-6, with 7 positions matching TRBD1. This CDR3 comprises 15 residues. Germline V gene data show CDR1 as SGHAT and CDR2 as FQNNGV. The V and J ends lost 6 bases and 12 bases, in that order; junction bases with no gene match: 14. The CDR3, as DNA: TGTGCCAGCAGTCATGAACAGGGGATTAAGGGACCCCTCCACTTT. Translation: CASSHEQGIKGPLHF.

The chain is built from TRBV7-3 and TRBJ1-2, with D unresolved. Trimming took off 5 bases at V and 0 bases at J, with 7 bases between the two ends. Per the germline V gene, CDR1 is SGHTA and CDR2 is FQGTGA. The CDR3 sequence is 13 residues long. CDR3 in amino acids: CASSLTPNYGYTF. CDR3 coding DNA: TGTGCCAGCAGCCTGACACCTAACTATGGCTACACCTTC. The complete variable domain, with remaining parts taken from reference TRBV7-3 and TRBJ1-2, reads GAGVSQTPSNKVTEKGKYVELRCDPISGHTALYWYRQSLGQGPEFLIYFQGTGAADDSGLPNDRFFAVRPEGSVSTLKIQRTERGDSAVYLCASSLTPNYGYTFGSGTRLTVV.

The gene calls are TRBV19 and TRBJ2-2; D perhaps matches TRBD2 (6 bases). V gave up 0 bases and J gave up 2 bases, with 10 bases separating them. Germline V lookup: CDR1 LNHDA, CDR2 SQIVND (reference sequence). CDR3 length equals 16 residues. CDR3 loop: CASSIDGSFNTGELFF. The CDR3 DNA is TGTGCCAGTAGTATAGACGGGAGCTTCAACACCGGGGAGCTGTTTTTT.

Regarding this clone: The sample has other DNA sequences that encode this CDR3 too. CDR3 nucleotide sequence: TGTGCCAGCAGAGGACAGGGGGATCAGCCCCAGCATTTT. Translation gives CASRGQGDQPQHF. The genes are TRBV27 and TRBJ1-5, with 10 positions matching TRBD1. Germline V gene lookup returns CDR1 MNHEY and CDR2 SMNVEV (reference sequence). V shed 6 bases, J shed 5 bases, and the junction held 1 base outside the gene matches. The CDR3 extends over 13 amino acids.

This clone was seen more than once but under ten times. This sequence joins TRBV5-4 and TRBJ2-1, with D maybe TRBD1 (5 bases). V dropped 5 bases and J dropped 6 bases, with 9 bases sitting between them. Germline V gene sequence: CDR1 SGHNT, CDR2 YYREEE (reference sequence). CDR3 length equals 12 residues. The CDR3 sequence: CASSLGVNEQFF. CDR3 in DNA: TGTGCCAGCAGTTTAGGGGTCAATGAGCAGTTCTTC.

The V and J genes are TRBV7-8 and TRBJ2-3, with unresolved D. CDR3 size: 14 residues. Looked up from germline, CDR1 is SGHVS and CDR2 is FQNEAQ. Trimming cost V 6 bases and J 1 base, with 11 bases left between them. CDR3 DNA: TGTGCCAGCAGTCCAAGCACGGGCACAGATACGCAGTATTTT. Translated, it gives CASSPSTGTDTQYF.

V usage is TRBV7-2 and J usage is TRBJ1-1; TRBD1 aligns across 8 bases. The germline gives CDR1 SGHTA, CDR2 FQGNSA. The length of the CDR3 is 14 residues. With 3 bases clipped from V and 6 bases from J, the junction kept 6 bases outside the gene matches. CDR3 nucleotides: TGTGCCAGCAGCTTTAGCAGGGGGCAGTCTGAAGCTTTCTTT. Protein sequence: CASSFSRGQSEAFF.

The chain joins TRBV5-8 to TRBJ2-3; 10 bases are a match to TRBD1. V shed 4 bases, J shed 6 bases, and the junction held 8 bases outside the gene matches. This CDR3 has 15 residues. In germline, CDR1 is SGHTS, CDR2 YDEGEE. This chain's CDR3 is CASSIRTGGWDTQYF. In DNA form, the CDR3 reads TGTGCCAGCAGCATACGGACAGGGGGATGGGATACGCAGTATTTT.

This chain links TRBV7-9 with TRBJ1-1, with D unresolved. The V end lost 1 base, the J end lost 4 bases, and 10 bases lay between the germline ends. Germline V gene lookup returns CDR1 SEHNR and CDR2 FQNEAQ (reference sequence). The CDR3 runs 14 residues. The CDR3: CASSLVFPGTEAFF. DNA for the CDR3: TGTGCCAGCAGCTTAGTTTTCCCGGGCACTGAAGCTTTCTTT.

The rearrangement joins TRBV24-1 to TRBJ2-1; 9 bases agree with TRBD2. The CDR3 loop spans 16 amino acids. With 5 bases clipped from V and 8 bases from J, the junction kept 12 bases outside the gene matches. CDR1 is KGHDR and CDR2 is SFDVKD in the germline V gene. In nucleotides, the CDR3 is TGTGCCACCAGTGTTACTAGCGGGTACGGGGAACATGAGCAGTTCTTC. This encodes CATSVTSGYGEHEQFF.

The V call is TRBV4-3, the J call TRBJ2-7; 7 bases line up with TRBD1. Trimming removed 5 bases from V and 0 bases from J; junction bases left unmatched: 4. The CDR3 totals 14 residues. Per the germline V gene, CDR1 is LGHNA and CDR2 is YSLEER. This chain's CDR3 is CASSGQVLSYEQYF. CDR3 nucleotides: TGCGCCAGCAGCGGACAGGTCCTCTCCTACGAGCAGTACTTC.

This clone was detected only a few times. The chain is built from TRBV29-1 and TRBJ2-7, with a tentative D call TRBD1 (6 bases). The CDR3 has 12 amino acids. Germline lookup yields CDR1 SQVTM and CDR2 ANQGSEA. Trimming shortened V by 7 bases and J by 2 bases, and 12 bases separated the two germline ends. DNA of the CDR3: TGCAGCGCCGGGGACACAACCTACGAGCAGTACTTC. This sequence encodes CSAGDTTYEQYF.

The CDR3 sequence: CASRTHRGRNSPLHF. DNA for the CDR3: TGCGCCAGCAGAACACACAGGGGACGTAATTCACCCCTCCACTTT. The chain has TRBV23-1 and TRBJ1-6; 7 positions agree with TRBD1. TRBV23-1 has ORF status, its function being uncertain. Losses at the gene ends were 6 bases for V and 6 bases for J; bases not matched to a gene: 8. The CDR3 totals 15 residues.

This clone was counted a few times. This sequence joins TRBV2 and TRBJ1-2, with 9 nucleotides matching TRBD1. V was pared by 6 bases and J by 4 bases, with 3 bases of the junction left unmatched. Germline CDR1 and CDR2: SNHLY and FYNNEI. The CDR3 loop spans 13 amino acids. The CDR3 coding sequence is TGTGCCAGCAGGGGGGACAGGGTCTATGGCTACACCTTC. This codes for CASRGDRVYGYTF.

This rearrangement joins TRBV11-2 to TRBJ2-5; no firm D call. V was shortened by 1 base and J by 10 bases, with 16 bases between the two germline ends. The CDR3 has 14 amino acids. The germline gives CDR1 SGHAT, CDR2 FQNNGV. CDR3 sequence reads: CASSLVSYGGDQYF. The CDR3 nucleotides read TGTGCCAGCAGCTTAGTATCATATGGCGGTGACCAGTACTTC.

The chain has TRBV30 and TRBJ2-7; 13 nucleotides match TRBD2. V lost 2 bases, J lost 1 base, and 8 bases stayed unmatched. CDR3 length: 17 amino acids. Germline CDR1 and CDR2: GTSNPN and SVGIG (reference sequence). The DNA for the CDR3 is TGTGCCTGGAGTCCATGGACTAGCGGGAGTGTGTCCTACGAGCAGTACTTC. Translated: CAWSPWTSGSVSYEQYF.

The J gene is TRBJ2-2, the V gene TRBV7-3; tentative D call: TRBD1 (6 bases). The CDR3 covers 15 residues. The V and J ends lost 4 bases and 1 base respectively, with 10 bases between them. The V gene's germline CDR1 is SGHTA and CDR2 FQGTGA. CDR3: CASSSPRGNTGELFF. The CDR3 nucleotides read TGTGCCAGCAGCTCGCCCAGGGGGAACACCGGGGAGCTGTTTTTT.

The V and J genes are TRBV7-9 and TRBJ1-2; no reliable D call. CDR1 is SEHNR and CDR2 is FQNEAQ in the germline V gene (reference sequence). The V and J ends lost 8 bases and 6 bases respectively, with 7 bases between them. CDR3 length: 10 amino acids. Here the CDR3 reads CASVTDGYTF. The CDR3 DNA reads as TGTGCCAGCGTCACGGATGGCTACACCTTC.

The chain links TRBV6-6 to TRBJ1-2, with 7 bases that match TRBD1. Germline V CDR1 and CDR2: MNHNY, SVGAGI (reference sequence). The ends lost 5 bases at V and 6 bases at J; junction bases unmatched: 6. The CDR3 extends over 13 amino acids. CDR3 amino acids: CASSPGQTHGYTF. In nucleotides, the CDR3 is TGTGCCAGCAGTCCGGGACAGACACATGGCTACACCTTC.